These 7 T cell receptor beta chains were all obtained from the same sample, sequenced in a study of blood T cells in healthy people across ages. Combining a sample-barcoded 5' primer with a J-beta primer mix, a second PCR ran for 7 to 11 cycles. One entry per CDR3 protein results from TCRdb running MiXCR on the 5' RACE reads. Here the sample spans about 780,000 distinct CDR3 sequences, 46% being singletons. Sequences were obtained from blood. These receptors were obtained from a man older than 75 in good health.

This clonotype was observed a few times. The CDR3 protein is CSVGTGGAFGYTF. The CDR3, as DNA: TGCAGCGTGGGGACAGGGGGCGCCTTTGGCTACACCTTC. The V and J genes are TRBV29-1 and TRBJ1-2; 12 bases match TRBD1. V was clipped by 6 bases and J by 7 bases; unmatched bases: 6. The CDR3 is 13 amino acids. The germline CDR1 and CDR2 sequences are SQVTM and ANQGSEA.

The chain is built from TRBV4-3 and TRBJ1-5; D ambiguous. CDR3 length equals 15 residues. CDR1 is LGHNA and CDR2 is YSLEER in the germline V gene. Trimming left V 3 bases short and J 0 bases short, with 9 bases between. The CDR3 DNA is TGCGCCAGCAGCCACACACAGCATAGCAATCAGCCCCAGCATTTT. It yields the protein CASSHTQHSNQPQHF.

This clonotype occurred a few times. The chain is built from TRBV28 and TRBJ1-2; no clear D. V lost 11 bases to trimming and J lost 0 bases, with 10 bases between them. The length of the CDR3 is 12 residues. Germline V lookup: CDR1 MDHEN, CDR2 SYDVKM. The CDR3 DNA reads TGTGCCGGAAGAGGAGCTAACTATGGCTACACCTTC. Protein product: CAGRGANYGYTF.

This clonotype was counted between two and nine times. The chain has TRBV7-2 and TRBJ2-5, with D possibly being TRBD1 (6 bases). The CDR3 totals 16 residues. Germline V gene sequence: CDR1 SGHTA, CDR2 FQGNSA. V was clipped by 1 base and J by 5 bases, with 17 bases between them. The CDR3 DNA follows: TGTGCCAGCAGCTTAGTTTTTGGGGGCCTGGGGGAGACCCAGTACTTC. Its protein product is CASSLVFGGLGETQYF.

This clonotype was observed a few times. The V call is TRBV20-1, the J call TRBJ2-3; TRBD1 might be the D (6 bases). This CDR3 region has 13 residues. Trimming took off 6 bases at V and 2 bases at J, with 12 bases between the two ends. The germline CDR1 and CDR2 sequences are DFQATT and SNEGSKA (reference sequence). Here the CDR3 DNA reads TGCAGTGCAAGGGACACACTCACAGATACGCAGTATTTT. This gives the protein CSARDTLTDTQYF.

The J gene is TRBJ1-6, the V gene TRBV15; TRBD1 might be the D (6 bases). V shed 9 bases and J shed 4 bases, with 16 bases lying between them. The germline gives CDR1 LNHNV, CDR2 YYDKDF (reference sequence). The CDR3 contains 15 residues. CDR3 in DNA: TGTGCCACTTCGCTCACAGGGAGTTATAATTCACCCCTCCACTTT. Protein sequence: CATSLTGSYNSPLHF. Together with reference TRBV15 and TRBJ1-6, the CDR3 gives the full variable domain: DAMVIQNPRYQVTQFGKPVTLSCSQTLNHNVMYWYQQKSSQAPKLLFHYYDKDFNNEADTPDNFQSRRPNTSFCFLDIRSPGLGDTAMYLCATSLTGSYNSPLHFGNGTRLTVT.

This clonotype was seen a few times. The CDR3 protein is CASSPSGAVSSYEQYF. CDR3 coding DNA: TGCGCCAGCAGCCCGTCTGGGGCAGTCTCCTCCTACGAGCAGTACTTC. This chain uses TRBV5-1 with TRBJ2-7, with a weak D call TRBD1 (5 bases). Trimming shortened V by 4 bases and J by 0 bases, and 17 bases separated the two germline ends. The CDR3 loop spans 16 amino acids. The germline CDR1 and CDR2 sequences are SGHRS and YFSETQ.